This section outlines one T cell receptor beta chain sequence together with its context. Antigen unknown. The V gene's germline CDR1 is PRHDT and CDR2 FYEKMQ (reference sequence). The V end was cut by 5 bases, the J end by 0 bases, with 11 bases between. CDR3 length: 14 amino acids. This sample was included in a study of radiation and T cells in renal cell carcinoma. General study results and limits: From baseline, blood top tumor clonotypes peaked at 2 weeks post-radiation. Pretreatment tumor biopsies were lacking, so baseline clonotypes are unknown.

Using immunoSEQ multiplex PCR, the repertoire was profiled, and TCRdb retains in-frame clones only, with some absent. This repertoire shows fewer than 80,000 clones, around four fifths found once; its top ten account for 2% to 3%. Described time point: blood 4 weeks post-SBRT, at nephrectomy. Indicated treatment: 15 Gy SBRT to primary tumor, nephrectomy 4 weeks later. Blood was sampled at baseline, 2 weeks and 4 weeks after SBRT. The tumor was a clear cell renal cell carcinoma. The sequencing used blood, collected from a patient whose treatment included radiotherapy and nephrectomy. The receptor was derived from a woman aged 55-75 years with renal cell carcinoma. This chain joins TRBV13 and TRBJ2-7; D uncertain. DNA for the CDR3: TGTGCCAGCAGCCCCAGAACTAACTCCTACGAGCAGTACTTC. As protein: CASSPRTNSYEQYF.